The sequence of this T cell receptor beta chain was determined in a study of T cells in Graves' hyperthyroidism and ophthalmopathy. Losses at the gene ends were 4 bases for V and 5 bases for J; bases not matched to a gene: 5. Germline assignment: CDR1 DFQATT and CDR2 SNEGSKA (reference sequence). This CDR3 is built from 12 residues. Each patient was aged 18 to 65 and had newly diagnosed hyperthyroidism of under 2 months' duration. Remarks on this clonotype: This may come from a read error, since a much larger clone is one base off.

TCR beta CDR3 sequences were amplified from RNA transcripts. Carried out on the TCR CDR3, a first-round RT-PCR used the HTBI primer set. Via MiXCR, TCRdb re-called the multiplex PCR reads, giving one row per CDR3 protein. The table records 350,000 to 450,000 distinct CDR3 sequences, about 15% of them present only once. The chain combines TRBV20-1 with TRBJ2-7; 7 nucleotides agree with TRBD2. The clonotype was recovered from a woman aged 55-70 years with Graves' hyperthyroidism. Sequences were obtained from blood. CDR3 in amino acids: CSANPLAHEQYF. CDR3 bases: TGCAGTGCTAACCCACTAGCGCACGAGCAGTACTTC.